This T cell receptor beta chain was documented in a study of CXCR3-negative and CXCR3-positive naive CD8 T cells. Germline V lookup: CDR1 SGHDN, CDR2 FVKESK. The CDR3 loop spans 13 amino acids. TRB cDNA libraries were made by UMI-labeled 5' RACE. TCRdb re-called the 5' RACE reads and gives one entry per CDR3 protein, without DNA. The sample shows 40,000 to 45,000 distinct CDR3 sequences, and roughly 1.8% sits with its ten largest clones. Triplicates of 300,000 or so cells were sorted from each CD8+ T cell subset. The naive CD8+ gate required CD45RO-CCR7+CD27+CD95- phenotype. The source is a human donor in good health. Some clones in this sample may be carry-over from other donors' samples. V usage is TRBV14 and J usage is TRBJ2-7. Sequenced: naive CXCR3- CD8+ T cells from blood. Noted subset: CD45RO-CCR7+CD27+CD95- naive CD8+ T cells lacking CXCR3 (TNR3-). The chain's CDR3 is CASSRVWGYEQYF.